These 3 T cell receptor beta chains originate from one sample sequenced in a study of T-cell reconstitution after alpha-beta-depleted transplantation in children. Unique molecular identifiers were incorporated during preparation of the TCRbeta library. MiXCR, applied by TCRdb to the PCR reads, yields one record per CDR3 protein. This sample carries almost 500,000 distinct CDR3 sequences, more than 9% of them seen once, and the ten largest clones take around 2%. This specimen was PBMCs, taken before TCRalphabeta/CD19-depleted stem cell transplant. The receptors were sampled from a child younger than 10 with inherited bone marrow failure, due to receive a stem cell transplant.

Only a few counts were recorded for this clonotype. The CDR3 spells CASSQDVGLVASGSHTGELFF. In DNA, the CDR3 is TGCGCCAGCAGCCAAGATGTAGGGTTGGTGGCTAGCGGGAGTCACACCGGGGAGCTGTTTTTT. The rearrangement joins TRBV4-3 to TRBJ2-2; 10 bases match TRBD2. Germline trimming cut 0 bases from V and 3 bases from J; bases unmatched to any gene: 16. This CDR3 is built from 21 residues. In germline, CDR1 is LGHNA, CDR2 YSLEER.

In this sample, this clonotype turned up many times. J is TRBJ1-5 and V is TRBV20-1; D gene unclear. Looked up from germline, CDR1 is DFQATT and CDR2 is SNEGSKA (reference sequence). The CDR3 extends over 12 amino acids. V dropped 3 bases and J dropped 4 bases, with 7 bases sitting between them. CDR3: CSASKVNQPQHF. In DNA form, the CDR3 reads TGCAGTGCTAGTAAGGTTAATCAGCCCCAGCATTTT.

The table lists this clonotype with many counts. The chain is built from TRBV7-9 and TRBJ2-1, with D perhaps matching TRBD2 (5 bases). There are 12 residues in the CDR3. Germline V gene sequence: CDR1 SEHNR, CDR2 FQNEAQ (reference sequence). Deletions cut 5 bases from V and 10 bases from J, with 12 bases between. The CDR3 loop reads CASSPSWTEQFF. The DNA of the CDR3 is TGTGCCAGCAGCCCTAGCTGGACGGAGCAGTTCTTC. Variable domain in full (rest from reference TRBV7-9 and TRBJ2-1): DTGVSQNPRHKITKRGQNVTFRCDPISEHNRLYWYRQTLGQGPEFLTYFQNEAQLEKSRLLSDRFSAERPKGSFSTLEIQRTEQGDSAMYLCASSPSWTEQFFGPGTRLTVL.